Sequencing of this T cell receptor (beta chain) was carried out in a study of cytomegalovirus exposure and HLA in healthy donors. Whole-study context: Early on, a data release was issued that held 80 million or so unique TCRs from HLA-typed donors.

V was shortened by 2 bases and J by 4 bases, with 11 bases between the two germline ends. CDR3 length equals 14 residues. Germline loops: CDR1 MDHEN, CDR2 SYDVKM. Note on this clone: What it recognizes is unknown.

Primers included in the PCR were 60 Vbeta and 13 Jbeta primers. Clones were read by immunoSEQ multiplex PCR, and TCRdb kept only the in-frame ones, dropping some. The sample comprises about 59,000 clones, around 83% of which are singletons, and under 2% rests with the top ten. Study results and limitations: In a later analysis, common viral pathogens appeared linked to several of the most significant clusters. Cytomegalovirus-associated status was assigned to about 160 TCR beta chains. The classifier reportedly diagnosed cytomegalovirus status with high specificity and sensitivity.

The source of this sequence is a human donor in good health. The sequenced material came from PBMCs. The chain carries TRBV28 and TRBJ1-2, with D perhaps TRBD1 (6 bases). CDR3: CASSLGGRTYGYTF. In DNA form, the CDR3 reads TGTGCCAGCAGTTTAGGGGGCCGGACCTATGGCTACACCTTC.